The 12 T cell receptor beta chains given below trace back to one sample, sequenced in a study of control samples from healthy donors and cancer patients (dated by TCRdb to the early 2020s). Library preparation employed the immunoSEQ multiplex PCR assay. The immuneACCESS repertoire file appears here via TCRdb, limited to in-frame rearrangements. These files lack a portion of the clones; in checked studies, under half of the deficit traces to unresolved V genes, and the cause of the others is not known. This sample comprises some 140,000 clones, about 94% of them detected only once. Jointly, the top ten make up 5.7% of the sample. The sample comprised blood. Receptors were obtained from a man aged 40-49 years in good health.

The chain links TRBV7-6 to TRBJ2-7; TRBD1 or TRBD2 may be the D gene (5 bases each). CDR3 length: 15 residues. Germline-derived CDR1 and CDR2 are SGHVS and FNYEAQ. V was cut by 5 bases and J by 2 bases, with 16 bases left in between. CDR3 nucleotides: TGTGCCAGCAGCCGGGACGGTAGAACGACCTACGAGCAGTACTTC. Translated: CASSRDGRTTYEQYF.

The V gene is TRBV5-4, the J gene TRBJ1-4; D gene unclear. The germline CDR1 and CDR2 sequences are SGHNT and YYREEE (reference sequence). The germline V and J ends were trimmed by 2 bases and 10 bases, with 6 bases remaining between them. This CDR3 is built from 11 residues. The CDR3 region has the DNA TGTGCCAGCAGCTTCTTTATAAAACTGTTTTTT. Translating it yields CASSFFIKLFF.

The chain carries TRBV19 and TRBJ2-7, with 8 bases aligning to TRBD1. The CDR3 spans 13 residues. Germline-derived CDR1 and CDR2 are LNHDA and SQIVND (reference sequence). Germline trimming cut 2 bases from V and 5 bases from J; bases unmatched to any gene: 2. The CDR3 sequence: CASSIQTGDEQYF. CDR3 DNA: TGTGCCAGTAGTATACAGACAGGGGACGAGCAGTACTTC.

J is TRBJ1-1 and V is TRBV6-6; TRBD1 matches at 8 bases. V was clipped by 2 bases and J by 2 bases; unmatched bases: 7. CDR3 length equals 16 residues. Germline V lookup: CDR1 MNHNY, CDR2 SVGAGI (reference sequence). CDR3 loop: CASSYRGTGVNTEAFF. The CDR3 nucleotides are TGTGCCAGCAGTTACAGGGGGACAGGAGTTAACACTGAAGCTTTCTTT.

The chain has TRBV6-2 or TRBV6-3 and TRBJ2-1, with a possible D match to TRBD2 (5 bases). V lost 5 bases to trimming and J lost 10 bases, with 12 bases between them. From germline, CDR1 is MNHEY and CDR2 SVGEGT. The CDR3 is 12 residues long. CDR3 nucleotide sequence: TGTGCCAGCAGTCGGGGTCCCCCGGAGCAGTTCTTC. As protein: CASSRGPPEQFF.

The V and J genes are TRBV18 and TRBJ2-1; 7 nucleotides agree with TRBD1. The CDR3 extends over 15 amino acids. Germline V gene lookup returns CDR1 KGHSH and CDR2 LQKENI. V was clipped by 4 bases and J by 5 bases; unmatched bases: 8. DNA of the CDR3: TGTGCCAGCTCACGGCAGGGACAGCCGAACAATGAGCAGTTCTTC. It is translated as CASSRQGQPNNEQFF.

The CDR3 DNA sequence: TGTGCCAGCAGTAGACCAGGGGTTCGGAACACTGAAGCTTTCTTT. The encoded protein is CASSRPGVRNTEAFF. The chain employs TRBV5-4 and TRBJ1-1; possibly TRBD1 for D (6 bases). V was shortened by 5 bases and J by 1 base, with 15 bases between the two germline ends. Per the germline V gene, CDR1 is SGHNT and CDR2 is YYREEE (reference sequence). This CDR3 is 15 amino acids long.

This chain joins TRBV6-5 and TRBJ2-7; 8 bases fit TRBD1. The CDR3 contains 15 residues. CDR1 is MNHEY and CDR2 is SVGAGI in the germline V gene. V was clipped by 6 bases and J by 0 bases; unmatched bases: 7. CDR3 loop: CASRLGTGSSYEQYF. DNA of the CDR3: TGTGCCAGCAGGCTGGGGACAGGTAGCTCCTACGAGCAGTACTTC.

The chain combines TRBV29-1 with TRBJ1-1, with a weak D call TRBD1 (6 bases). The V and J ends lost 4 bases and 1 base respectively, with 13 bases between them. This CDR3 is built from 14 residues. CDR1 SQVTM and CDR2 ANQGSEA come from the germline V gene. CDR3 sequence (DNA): TGCAGCGTTGGGACAGCGTTACCGAACACTGAAGCTTTCTTT. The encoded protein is CSVGTALPNTEAFF.

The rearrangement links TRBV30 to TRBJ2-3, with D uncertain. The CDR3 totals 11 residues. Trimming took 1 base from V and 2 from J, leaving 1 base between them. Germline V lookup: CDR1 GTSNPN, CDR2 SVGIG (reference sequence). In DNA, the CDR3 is TGTGCCTGGAGTGACACAGATACGCAGTATTTT. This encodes CAWSDTDTQYF.

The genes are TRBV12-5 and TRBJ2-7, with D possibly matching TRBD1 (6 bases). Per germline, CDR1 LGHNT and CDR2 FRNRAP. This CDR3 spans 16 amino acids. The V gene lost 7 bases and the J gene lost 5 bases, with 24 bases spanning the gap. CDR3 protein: CASANHLALQGHEQYF. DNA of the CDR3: TGTGCTAGTGCCAATCACCTGGCTTTACAGGGCCACGAGCAGTACTTC.

The CDR3 sequence is CATSDFGREETQYF. In DNA form, the CDR3 reads TGTGCCACCAGTGATTTCGGCCGAGAAGAGACCCAGTACTTC. V usage is TRBV24-1 and J usage is TRBJ2-5; no reliable D call. Germline CDR1 and CDR2: KGHDR and SFDVKD. Trimming stripped 1 base from V and 3 bases from J, with 8 bases between. The length of the CDR3 is 14 residues.